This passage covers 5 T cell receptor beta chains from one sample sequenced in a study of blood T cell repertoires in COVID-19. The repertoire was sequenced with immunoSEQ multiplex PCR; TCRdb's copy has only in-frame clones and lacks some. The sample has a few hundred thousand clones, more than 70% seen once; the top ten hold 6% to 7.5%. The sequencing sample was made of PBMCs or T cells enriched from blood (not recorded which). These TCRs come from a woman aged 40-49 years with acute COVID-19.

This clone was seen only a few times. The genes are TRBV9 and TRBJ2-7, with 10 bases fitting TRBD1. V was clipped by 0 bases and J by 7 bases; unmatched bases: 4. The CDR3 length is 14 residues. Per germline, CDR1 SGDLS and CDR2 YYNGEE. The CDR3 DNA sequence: TGTGCCAGCAGCGTAGAGGGGACAGGGGAAGAGCAGTACTTC. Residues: CASSVEGTGEEQYF.

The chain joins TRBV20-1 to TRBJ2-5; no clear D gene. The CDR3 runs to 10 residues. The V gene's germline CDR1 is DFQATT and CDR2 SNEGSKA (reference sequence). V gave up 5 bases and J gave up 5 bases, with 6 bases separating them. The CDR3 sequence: CSAARETQYF. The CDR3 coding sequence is TGCAGTGCTGCCCGGGAGACCCAGTACTTC.

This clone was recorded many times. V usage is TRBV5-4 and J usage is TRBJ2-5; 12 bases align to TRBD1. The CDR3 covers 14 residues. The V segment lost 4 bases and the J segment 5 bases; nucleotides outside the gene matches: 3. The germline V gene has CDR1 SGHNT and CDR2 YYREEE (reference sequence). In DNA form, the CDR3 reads TGTGCCAGCAGCGTGGGACAGGGGGCCGAGACCCAGTACTTC. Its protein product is CASSVGQGAETQYF.

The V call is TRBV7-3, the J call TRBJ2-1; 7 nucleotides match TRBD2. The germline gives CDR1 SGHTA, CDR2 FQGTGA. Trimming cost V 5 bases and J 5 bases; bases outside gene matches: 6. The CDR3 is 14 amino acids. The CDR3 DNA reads TGTGCCAGCAGCCACGGTGCGGGGGACAATGAGCAGTTCTTC. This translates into CASSHGAGDNEQFF.

CDR3 amino acids: CASSLEGGRGYNEQFF. The CDR3 DNA reads TGCGCCAGCAGCTTGGAAGGGGGTAGGGGCTACAATGAGCAGTTCTTC. The chain employs TRBV5-1 and TRBJ2-1; TRBD1 might be the D (6 bases). CDR1 and CDR2 from the germline V gene are SGHRS and YFSETQ. This CDR3 comprises 16 residues. V was clipped by 0 bases and J by 3 bases, with 13 bases between them.